The TCR beta chain described here comes from a study of regulatory T cells in long-lasting Graves disease. Findings of the study overall: Repertoires from persistent disease leaned toward TRBV28, TRBJ1-2 and TRBJ2-5.

V shed 5 bases, J shed 2 bases, and the junction held 10 bases outside the gene matches. The CDR3 covers 17 residues. Germline CDR1 reads SGHTA; CDR2 reads FQGNSA. Time point of the sample: persistent/refractory GD, antithyroid drugs over 5 years with positive TRAb. With RNA extracted from PBMCs as input, the TCR library was made. Relying on iRepertoire HTBI primers and Arm-PCR of CDR3 regions, the team built TCR beta libraries. TCRdb reprocessed the multiplex PCR reads via MiXCR and lists one record per CDR3 protein. This sample has over 250,000 distinct CDR3 sequences, with 22% found just once. This clonotype was seen a handful of times. Antigen specificity is unknown.

The rearrangement uses TRBV7-2 and TRBJ2-1; TRBD2 aligns across 9 bases. Here the sequenced sample was peripheral blood mononuclear cells (PBMCs), taken when the disease was refractory, from a patient treated with antithyroid drugs. The TCR sequence derives from a female donor with Graves disease. The chain's CDR3 is CASSHYLPSGTYNEQFF. The CDR3 coding sequence is TGTGCCAGCAGCCATTACTTACCTAGCGGGACCTACAATGAGCAGTTCTTC.